A single sample gave rise to the 31 T cell receptor beta chains below, sequenced in a study of T cell responses to AZD1222 COVID-19 vaccine. Method: immunoSEQ multiplex PCR; TCRdb's copy keeps in-frame clones and lacks some. The data show over 70,000 clones, around nine tenths seen once. The specimen comprised peripheral blood, sampled on day 0 of MenACWY control vaccination. Source of these receptors: an adult in good health.

V is TRBV11-2 and J is TRBJ1-6; weak D call: TRBD1 (6 bases). CDR3 size: 12 residues. V was cut by 5 bases and J by 18 bases, with 17 bases left in between. CDR1 is SGHAT and CDR2 is FQNNGV in the germline V gene. The CDR3 sequence is CASSHEGVISHF. The DNA of the CDR3 is TGTGCCAGCAGCCATGAGGGGGTCATATCCCACTTT. The variable domain in full, completed from reference TRBV11-2 and TRBJ1-6, reads EAGVAQSPRYKIIEKRQSVAFWCNPISGHATLYWYQQILGQGPKLLIQFQNNGVVDDSQLPKDRFSAERLKGVDSTLKIQPAKLEDSAVYLCASSHEGVISHFGNGTRLTVT.

Only a few counts were recorded for this clone. The chain couples TRBV2 to TRBJ1-1; D perhaps matches TRBD1 (6 bases). Deletions cut 6 bases from V and 1 base from J, with 9 bases between. CDR1 and CDR2 (germline): SNHLY, FYNNEI. This CDR3 region has 13 residues. CDR3 sequence reads: CASRAGENTEAFF. For the CDR3, the DNA is TGTGCCAGCAGAGCAGGGGAGAACACTGAAGCTTTCTTT.

The J gene is TRBJ1-5, the V gene TRBV3-1 (or the pseudogene TRBV3-2); 11 bases are a match to TRBD1. CDR3 length: 17 amino acids. Germline CDR1 LGHDT, CDR2 YNNKEL (reference sequence). The V segment lost 3 bases and the J segment 2 bases; nucleotides outside the gene matches: 6. The CDR3 sequence: CASSQDWTGGGNQPQHF. The CDR3 nucleotides are TGTGCCAGCAGCCAGGACTGGACAGGGGGCGGCAATCAGCCCCAGCATTTT.

J is TRBJ2-7 and V is TRBV6-5, with D perhaps being TRBD1 or TRBD2 (6 bases each). The V gene's germline CDR1 is MNHEY and CDR2 SVGAGI. Trimming shortened V by 3 bases and J by 2 bases, and 14 bases separated the two germline ends. The CDR3 covers 15 residues. The CDR3 region has the DNA TGTGCCAGCAGTTATTCCCCGGGGGCCGCCTACGAGCAGTACTTC. Amino acids: CASSYSPGAAYEQYF.

This sequence joins TRBV6-5 and TRBJ2-7, with D perhaps TRBD1 or TRBD2 (5 bases each). The CDR3 is 13 residues long. Trimming took off 5 bases at V and 4 bases at J, with 12 bases between the two ends. Germline CDR1 reads MNHEY; CDR2 reads SVGAGI. DNA of the CDR3: TGTGCCAGCAGTAACCGGGACGGATACGAGCAGTACTTC. Translation: CASSNRDGYEQYF.

The chain couples TRBV5-1 to TRBJ2-3; D is perhaps TRBD1 (5 bases). This CDR3 is built from 19 residues. Trimming removed 2 bases at V and 0 bases at J, with 22 bases between. Germline assignment: CDR1 SGHRS and CDR2 YFSETQ. In DNA, the CDR3 is TGCGCCAGCAGCTTCCGGCCCACCGACAGATCCCTAAGCACAGATACGCAGTATTTT. This codes for CASSFRPTDRSLSTDTQYF.

The chain is built from TRBV5-4 and TRBJ2-3; perhaps D is TRBD1 or TRBD2 (5 bases each). Trimming took 0 bases from V and 4 from J, leaving 18 bases between them. The CDR3 loop spans 17 amino acids. Germline values: CDR1 SGHNT, CDR2 YYREEE (reference sequence). DNA for the CDR3: TGTGCCAGCAGCTTGGGGATGGGGACGGGGAAATCAGATACGCAGTATTTT. Amino acids: CASSLGMGTGKSDTQYF.

The J gene is TRBJ1-2, the V gene TRBV24-1; a possible D gene is TRBD1 (5 bases). Trimming shortened V by 2 bases and J by 7 bases, and 7 bases separated the two germline ends. Germline CDR1 and CDR2: KGHDR and SFDVKD. CDR3 length equals 12 residues. The CDR3 bases are TGTGCCACCAGTGATTGGGGGGGTGGCTACACCTTC. Protein product: CATSDWGGGYTF.

The chain is built from TRBV6-5 and TRBJ2-5, with D perhaps matching TRBD2 (5 bases). The V and J ends lost 6 bases and 5 bases respectively, with 10 bases between them. CDR1 MNHEY and CDR2 SVGAGI come from the germline V gene. CDR3 length: 12 amino acids. The CDR3 nucleotides are TGTGCCAGCAGCCGGACGGGGGAGACCCAGTACTTC. The encoded protein is CASSRTGETQYF.

The V gene is TRBV28, the J gene TRBJ2-2, with D unclear. V was pared by 6 bases and J by 2 bases, with 10 bases between. Looked up from germline, CDR1 is MDHEN and CDR2 is SYDVKM. The CDR3 runs 14 residues. DNA of the CDR3: TGTGCCAGCAGCTTACATGGAAACACCGGGGAGCTGTTTTTT. This sequence encodes CASSLHGNTGELFF. Complete variable domain (other parts from reference TRBV28 and TRBJ2-2): DVKVTQSSRYLVKRTGEKVFLECVQDMDHENMFWYRQDPGLGLRLIYFSYDVKMKEKGDIPEGYSVSREKKERFSLILESASTNQTSMYLCASSLHGNTGELFFGEGSRLTVL.

This rearrangement joins TRBV27 to TRBJ2-2; D is perhaps TRBD1 (6 bases). The CDR3 has 15 residues. V lost 3 bases and J lost 5, with 13 bases in between. Germline CDR1 MNHEY, CDR2 SMNVEV (reference sequence). CDR3 residues: CASSFGTLGTGELFF. CDR3 coding DNA: TGTGCCAGCAGTTTCGGGACACTTGGGACCGGGGAGCTGTTTTTT.

The chain employs TRBV10-3 and TRBJ1-6; 8 positions agree with TRBD1. Germline V CDR1 and CDR2: ENHRY, SYGVKD. The CDR3 is 15 residues long. J was trimmed by 5 bases and V by 6 bases; bases with no gene match: 6. The CDR3 DNA is TGTGCCATCAGCCCGGGACAGGTGAATAATTCACCCCTCCACTTT. It codes for CAISPGQVNNSPLHF.

The chain recombines TRBV6-1 with TRBJ1-2, with D maybe TRBD1 (5 bases). The CDR3 length is 15 residues. V shed 2 bases and J shed 5 bases, with 15 bases lying between them. The V gene's germline CDR1 is MNHNS and CDR2 SASEGT. CDR3 nucleotides: TGTGCCAGCAGTGAACCTTATTGGGGCGTTTATGGCTACACCTTC. Its translation is CASSEPYWGVYGYTF.

The chain links TRBV29-1 to TRBJ2-2; no definite D call. Trimming stripped 0 bases from V and 0 bases from J, with 2 bases between. This CDR3 has 13 amino acids. The germline V gene encodes CDR1 SQVTM and CDR2 ANQGSEA. CDR3 in DNA: TGCAGCGTTGAAGACACGAACACCGGGGAGCTGTTTTTT. It specifies CSVEDTNTGELFF.

The chain combines TRBV30 with TRBJ2-2; unclear D gene. Trimming took 5 bases from V and 5 from J, leaving 3 bases between them. From germline, CDR1 is GTSNPN and CDR2 SVGIG (reference sequence). The CDR3 is 10 residues long. The CDR3 reads CAWRTGELFF. CDR3 nucleotide sequence: TGTGCCTGGCGAACCGGGGAGCTGTTTTTT.

The V gene is TRBV6-1, the J gene TRBJ2-1; 8 nucleotides agree with TRBD1. Looked up from germline, CDR1 is MNHNS and CDR2 is SASEGT. V trimming: 1 base; J trimming: 4 bases; junction bases outside the gene matches: 6. The CDR3 is 16 residues long. Here the CDR3 reads CASSEVRGTGYNEQFF. CDR3 in DNA: TGTGCCAGCAGTGAAGTCAGGGGGACAGGATACAATGAGCAGTTCTTC.

The chain links TRBV9 to TRBJ1-3; TRBD1 agrees at 8 bases. V shed 4 bases and J 0 bases; nucleotides not matched to a gene: 12. CDR1 is SGDLS, CDR2 YYNGEE, per germline. This CDR3 region has 18 residues. As DNA, the CDR3 is TGTGCCAGCAGCCCTCCGCGGGGGACAGGCACCTCTGGAAACACCATATATTTT. Translated: CASSPPRGTGTSGNTIYF.

The CDR3 sequence is CASSFDARGFF. The CDR3 DNA is TGTGCCAGCAGCTTCGACGCCAGGGGTTTCTTT. The genes are TRBV7-9 and TRBJ1-1, with D perhaps TRBD1 (6 bases). The CDR3 runs 11 residues. V was cut by 3 bases and J by 13 bases, with 12 bases left in between. In germline, CDR1 is SEHNR, CDR2 FQNEAQ (reference sequence).

This chain uses TRBV14 with TRBJ1-3, with 7 bases that match TRBD1. Germline V gene data show CDR1 as SGHDN and CDR2 as FVKESK. The CDR3 extends over 14 amino acids. Trimming removed 3 bases from V and 4 bases from J; junction bases left unmatched: 3. The CDR3 region has the DNA TGTGCCAGCAGCCAGAGACAGGGCGGAAACACCATATATTTT. This gives the protein CASSQRQGGNTIYF.

V is TRBV6-5 and J is TRBJ1-6; TRBD1 matches 9 bases. Per the germline V gene, CDR1 is MNHEY and CDR2 is SVGAGI. This CDR3 is 14 amino acids long. V trimming: 6 bases; J trimming: 9 bases; junction bases outside the gene matches: 6. The CDR3 region is CASRAGQGGSPLHF. CDR3 DNA sequence: TGTGCCAGCAGGGCGGGACAGGGAGGTTCACCCCTCCACTTT.

The genes are TRBV19 and TRBJ2-2, with 7 bases matching TRBD1. The CDR3 spans 16 residues. Germline values: CDR1 LNHDA, CDR2 SQIVND (reference sequence). The V and J ends lost 5 bases and 1 base, in that order; junction bases with no gene match: 7. The CDR3 coding sequence is TGTGCCAGTAGTCCCCTTAGGACAGGGAACACCGGGGAGCTGTTTTTT. This codes for CASSPLRTGNTGELFF.

This chain connects TRBV12-5 to TRBJ2-3; tentatively, D is TRBD1 or TRBD2 (6 bases each). The CDR3 length is 14 residues. V was clipped by 0 bases and J by 8 bases, with 12 bases between them. In germline, CDR1 is LGHNT, CDR2 FRNRAP. Here the CDR3 reads CASGLVGGRGTQYF. CDR3 nucleotides: TGTGCTAGTGGTTTGGTGGGGGGCCGGGGTACGCAGTATTTT. The variable domain in full, completed from reference TRBV12-5 and TRBJ2-3, reads DARVTQTPRHKVTEMGQEVTMRCQPILGHNTVFWYRQTMMQGLELLAYFRNRAPLDDSGMPKDRFSAEMPDATLATLKIQPSEPRDSAVYFCASGLVGGRGTQYFGPGTRLTVL.

The chain uses TRBV7-7 and TRBJ2-5, with a possible D match to TRBD2 (6 bases). Germline CDR1 SSHAT, CDR2 FNYEAQ (reference sequence). Trimming took off 1 base at V and 1 base at J, with 10 bases between the two ends. The CDR3 loop spans 15 amino acids. CDR3 sequence (DNA): TGTGCCAGCAGCTTAGTGGGGGGACTCCAAGAGACCCAGTACTTC. Its protein product is CASSLVGGLQETQYF.

V and J are TRBV9 and TRBJ2-5; D is possibly TRBD2 (5 bases). This CDR3 is built from 14 residues. V was shortened by 0 bases and J by 4 bases, with 10 bases between the two germline ends. The V gene's germline CDR1 is SGDLS and CDR2 YYNGEE. This chain's CDR3 is CASSVEAGGETQYF. CDR3 nucleotide sequence: TGTGCCAGCAGCGTAGAGGCAGGAGGAGAGACCCAGTACTTC. The entire variable domain, with the rest obtained from reference TRBV9 and TRBJ2-5, is as follows: DSGVTQTPKHLITATGQRVTLRCSPRSGDLSVYWYQQSLDQGLQFLIQYYNGEERAKGNILERFSAQQFPDLHSELNLSSLELGDSALYFCASSVEAGGETQYFGPGTRLLVL.

This clone was detected only a few times. V gene TRBV29-1 combines with J gene TRBJ2-5; the D gene is possibly TRBD1 (6 bases). Per the germline V gene, CDR1 is SQVTM and CDR2 is ANQGSEA. The CDR3 has 15 residues. V lost 4 bases and J 5 bases, leaving 20 bases between the germline ends. CDR3 DNA sequence: TGCAGCGTTGCTTTCTTAGGACAGAAGCAGGAGACCCAGTACTTC. This translates into CSVAFLGQKQETQYF. The full variable domain, rest sourced from reference TRBV29-1 and TRBJ2-5, is SAVISQKPSRDICQRGTSLTIQCQVDSQVTMMFWYRQQPGQSLTLIATANQGSEATYESGFVIDKFPISRPNLTFSTLTVSNMSPEDSSIYLCSVAFLGQKQETQYFGPGTRLLVL.

This clone is judged medium-sized. V is TRBV4-3 and J is TRBJ1-2; D possibly corresponds to TRBD1 (6 bases). Trimming removed 0 bases from V and 10 bases from J, with 12 bases in between. Germline V gene sequence: CDR1 LGHNA, CDR2 YSLEER. This CDR3 contains 13 residues. CDR3 coding DNA: TGCGCCAGCAGCCAAGAACCTCAGGGGCTCTACACCTTC. Its translation is CASSQEPQGLYTF.

Only a few counts were recorded for this clone. J is TRBJ1-5 and V is TRBV6-5; D remains unclear. The CDR3 runs 15 residues. Germline CDR1 MNHEY, CDR2 SVGAGI. The V end was cut by 6 bases, the J end by 2 bases, with 14 bases between. CDR3 sequence: CASSASLPGNQPQHF. CDR3 sequence (DNA): TGTGCCAGCAGCGCCTCGCTACCGGGCAATCAGCCCCAGCATTTT.

V is TRBV4-3 and J is TRBJ1-2; D perhaps matches TRBD1 (5 bases). CDR1 LGHNA and CDR2 YSLEER come from the germline V gene. The CDR3 consists of 15 residues. The V gene lost 0 bases and the J gene lost 8 bases, with 16 bases spanning the gap. The CDR3 sequence: CASSQDQGRVEGYTF. The DNA of the CDR3 is TGCGCCAGCAGCCAAGATCAGGGCAGGGTAGAGGGCTACACCTTC.

The chain joins TRBV6-2 or TRBV6-3 to TRBJ2-2; D could derive from TRBD1 or TRBD2 (5 bases each). The V end lost 6 bases, the J end lost 1 base, and 9 bases lay between the germline ends. Per germline, CDR1 MNHEY and CDR2 SVGEGT. This CDR3 comprises 14 residues. CDR3 DNA sequence: TGTGCCAGCAGCGGGACCTTGAACACCGGGGAGCTGTTTTTT. Amino acid sequence: CASSGTLNTGELFF.

This chain uses TRBV5-1 with TRBJ1-1; 7 bases align to TRBD1. Germline V gives CDR1 SGHRS, CDR2 YFSETQ. V gave up 1 base and J gave up 2 bases; unmatched junction bases: 8. The CDR3 covers 16 residues. This CDR3 reads CASSLQEGAENTEAFF. The CDR3 DNA reads as TGCGCCAGCAGCTTGCAAGAGGGGGCAGAAAACACTGAAGCTTTCTTT.

In nucleotides, the CDR3 is TGTGCCAGCACCCAAACGGGGGGACGGGTGTACACTGAAGCTTTCTTT. This translates into CASTQTGGRVYTEAFF. The chain recombines TRBV28 with TRBJ1-1, with TRBD1 as a possible D gene (5 bases). The CDR3 runs to 16 residues. Germline V gives CDR1 MDHEN, CDR2 SYDVKM. The V gene lost 7 bases and the J gene lost 3 bases, with 21 bases spanning the gap.